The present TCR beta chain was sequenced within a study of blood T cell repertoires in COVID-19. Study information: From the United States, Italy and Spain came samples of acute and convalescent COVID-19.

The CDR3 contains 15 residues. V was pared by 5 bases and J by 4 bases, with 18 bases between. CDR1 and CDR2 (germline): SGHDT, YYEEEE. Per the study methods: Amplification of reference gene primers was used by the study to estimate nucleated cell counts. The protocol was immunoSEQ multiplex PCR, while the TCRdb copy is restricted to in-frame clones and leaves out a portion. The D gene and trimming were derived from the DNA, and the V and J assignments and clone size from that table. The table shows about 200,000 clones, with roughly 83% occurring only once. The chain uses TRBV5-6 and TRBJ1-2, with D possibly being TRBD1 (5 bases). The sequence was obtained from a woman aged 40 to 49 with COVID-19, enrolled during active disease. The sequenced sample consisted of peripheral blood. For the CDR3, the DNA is TGTGCCAGCAGTCCGGACATCCACTATGGCTATGGCTACACCTTC. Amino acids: CASSPDIHYGYGYTF. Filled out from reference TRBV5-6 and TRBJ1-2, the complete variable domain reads DAGVTQSPTHLIKTRGQQVTLRCSPKSGHDTVSWYQQALGQGPQFIFQYYEEEERQRGNFPDRFSGHQFPNYSSELNVNALLLGDSALYLCASSPDIHYGYGYTFGSGTRLTVV.